These T cell receptor beta chains were read from a single sample in a study of blood T cell repertoires in COVID-19. Produced via immunoSEQ multiplex PCR; TCRdb's table is partial and in-frame only. The table lists roughly 150,000 clones, almost 85% of them singletons. Sequencing used peripheral blood. These receptors all stem from a man aged 50-60 years with acute or convalescent COVID-19. CDR3s include the opening cysteine and the closing phenylalanine or tryptophan. Fields, in order: J gene, V gene, clone size, D gene, CDR3 protein, CDR3 DNA. A D gene is named only where the DNA matches it firmly. Only some rows state a clone size, as once, few, many or a class for expanded clones.

TRBJ1-2 TRBV19 - TRBD1 CASSPRDRGRVGGYTF TGTGCCAGTAGTCCTCGGGACAGGGGGCGAGTAGGCGGCTACACCTTC
TRBJ1-2 TRBV5-4 - - CASSVGLYGYTF TGTGCCAGCAGCGTCGGTCTCTATGGCTACACCTTC
TRBJ1-6 TRBV6-6 - - CASSPGNSPLHF TGTGCCAGCAGCCCCGGGAATTCACCCCTCCACTTT
TRBJ1-2 TRBV7-8 - - CASSAQPTGIGGGYTF TGTGCCAGCAGCGCCCAACCCACAGGGATTGGCGGAGGCTACACCTTC
TRBJ1-1 TRBV5-1 - - CASSLVLATEAFF TGCGCCAGCAGCTTGGTTTTGGCCACTGAAGCTTTCTTT
TRBJ2-2 TRBV2 - - CASSANRATGELFF TGTGCCAGCAGTGCGAACAGGGCCACCGGGGAGCTGTTTTTT
TRBJ2-2 TRBV7-9 - - CASSSTLTGELFF TGTGCCAGCAGCTCCACTTTGACCGGGGAGCTGTTTTTT
TRBJ1-1 TRBV7-3 - - CASSLGRARLGTEAFF TGTGCCAGCAGCTTAGGCAGGGCAAGGCTTGGCACTGAAGCTTTCTTT
TRBJ2-3 TRBV6-5 - - CASSHHPGTPDTQYF TGTGCCAGCAGCCACCACCCGGGTACCCCAGATACGCAGTATTTT
TRBJ2-1 TRBV30 - - CAWSVVGGGSNEQFF TGTGCCTGGAGTGTCGTCGGAGGAGGTAGCAATGAGCAGTTCTTC
TRBJ2-5 TRBV9 - TRBD1 CASSNRDSQETQYF TGTGCCAGCAGCAACCGGGACAGCCAAGAGACCCAGTACTTC
TRBJ1-1 TRBV5-1 - TRBD1 CASSLNTGGTEAFF TGCGCCAGCAGCTTGAACACAGGGGGCACTGAAGCTTTCTTT
TRBJ2-4 TRBV12-1 - - CASSPEPGLAKNIQYF TGTGCCAGCAGCCCTGAACCCGGACTAGCCAAAAACATTCAGTACTTC
TRBJ1-6 TRBV6-5 few TRBD1 CASRSGQGASPLHF TGTGCCAGCAGGTCAGGACAGGGGGCCTCACCCCTCCACTTT
TRBJ1-2 TRBV5-1 - - CASSLAAENYGYTF TGCGCCAGCAGCTTGGCGGCGGAGAACTATGGCTACACCTTC
TRBJ2-3 TRBV7-9 once - CASSLAGGSSTDTQYF TGTGCCAGCAGCTTAGCGGGAGGATCTAGCACAGATACGCAGTATTTT
TRBJ2-2 TRBV10-3 - - CAISESSDSRTGELFF TGTGCCATCAGTGAGTCGAGTGACAGCCGAACCGGGGAGCTGTTTTTT
TRBJ1-5 TRBV13 - - CASSLGSVEGRPQHF TGTGCCAGCAGCTTAGGTTCCGTGGAAGGGAGGCCCCAGCATTTT
TRBJ1-1 TRBV6-1 - - CASSETHRLNTEAFF TGTGCCAGCAGTGAAACACACAGGCTAAACACTGAAGCTTTCTTT
TRBJ2-1 TRBV5-1 - - CASSLTGTTYNEQFF TGCGCCAGCAGCTTAACCGGGACAACATACAATGAGCAGTTCTTC
TRBJ2-7 TRBV27 - TRBD2 CASSLTSGGAWDEQYF TGTGCCAGCAGTTTAACTAGCGGGGGGGCCTGGGACGAGCAGTACTTC
TRBJ2-5 TRBV11-3 - - CASSLEPRETQYF TGTGCCAGCAGCTTAGAGCCTAGGGAGACCCAGTACTTC
TRBJ2-3 TRBV29-1 - TRBD2 CSVARGGGTTDTQYF TGCAGCGTTGCTCGGGGCGGGGGGACCACAGATACGCAGTATTTT
TRBJ2-2 TRBV7-8 - - CASSNPGATNTGELFF TGTGCCAGCAGCAACCCAGGGGCCACGAACACCGGGGAGCTGTTTTTT
TRBJ1-2 TRBV28 - TRBD1 CASSSNLQGAEGYTF TGTGCCAGCAGTTCCAACCTACAGGGGGCGGAAGGCTACACCTTC
TRBJ2-7 TRBV5-1 - TRBD2 CASSLQLAGDEQYF TGCGCCAGCAGCTTACAGCTAGCGGGGGACGAGCAGTACTTC
TRBJ1-4 TRBV6-5 few - CASRAGSSNEKLFF TGTGCCAGCAGAGCGGGGTCCTCTAATGAAAAACTGTTTTTT
TRBJ1-2 TRBV12-3/TRBV12-4 - - CASSFVRNYGYTF TGTGCCAGCAGTTTCGTCAGGAACTATGGCTACACCTTC
TRBJ1-1 TRBV5-1 - - CASSLEGRVAFF TGCGCCAGCAGCCTCGAGGGGAGGGTGGCTTTCTTT
TRBJ2-7 TRBV25-1 - - CASSEGYSSYEQYF TGTGCCAGCAGTGAAGGGTACAGTTCCTACGAGCAGTACTTC
TRBJ2-7 TRBV5-1 - - CASSLDRAMYNTYEQYF TGCGCCAGCAGCTTGGACAGGGCTATGTACAACACCTACGAGCAGTACTTC
TRBJ1-3 TRBV3-1/TRBV3-2 - - CASSTGGGRPGNTIYF TGTGCCAGCAGTACCGGGGGGGGCCGCCCTGGAAACACCATATATTTT
TRBJ2-7 TRBV7-8 - - CASKDSYTGYEQYF TGTGCCAGCAAGGATAGCTATACAGGCTACGAGCAGTACTTC
TRBJ2-1 TRBV9 - TRBD2 CASGSGATYNEQFF TGTGCCAGTGGAAGCGGGGCCACCTACAATGAGCAGTTCTTC
TRBJ2-7 TRBV5-8 - TRBD1 CASSLAAGTGYEQYF TGTGCCAGCAGCTTGGCCGCCGGGACAGGGTACGAGCAGTACTTC
TRBJ2-1 TRBV6-5 - TRBD1 CASTMTGGDLNEQFF TGTGCCAGCACCATGACAGGGGGCGACCTCAATGAGCAGTTCTTC
TRBJ2-1 TRBV9 - TRBD2 CASSRPHSGVEQFF TGTGCCAGCAGCCGGCCCCATAGCGGGGTTGAGCAGTTCTTC
TRBJ1-1 TRBV6-2/TRBV6-3 - - CASSYGVDTEAFF TGTGCCAGCAGTTACGGAGTGGACACTGAAGCTTTCTTT
TRBJ2-3 TRBV27 - - CASGIGVGTDTQYF TGTGCCAGCGGGATCGGGGTGGGCACAGATACGCAGTATTTT